This T cell receptor beta chain is from a study of cytomegalovirus exposure and HLA in healthy donors. Study-level points and caveats: More clonal expansion characterized HLA-associated TCR beta chains than equally common others in a later analysis.

The PCR ran on 60 Vbeta and 13 Jbeta primers. Only in-frame clones appear in the TCRdb table, and some are missing; sequencing was by immunoSEQ multiplex PCR. This table holds about 180,000 clones, about 80% found once. A word on this clone: Its specificity is not known.

Losses at the gene ends were 6 bases for V and 6 bases for J; bases not matched to a gene: 10. The CDR3 has 15 residues. Germline V gene data show CDR1 as SGHVS and CDR2 as FNYEAQ. The chain joins TRBV7-6 to TRBJ2-1; 8 bases map to TRBD1. Sequencing was done on a sample of PBMCs. This clonotype was sampled from a woman younger than 45 in good health and CMV-seronegative. For the CDR3, the DNA is TGTGCCAGCAGAGCAGGACAGGGTAGGGCCAATGAGCAGTTCTTC. Its protein product is CASRAGQGRANEQFF. Full variable domain (rest looked up from reference TRBV7-6 and TRBJ2-1): GAGVSQSPRYKVTKRGQDVALRCDPISGHVSLYWYRQALGQGPEFLTYFNYEAQQDKSGLPNDRFSAERPEGSISTLTIQRTEQRDSAMYRCASRAGQGRANEQFFGPGTRLTVL.